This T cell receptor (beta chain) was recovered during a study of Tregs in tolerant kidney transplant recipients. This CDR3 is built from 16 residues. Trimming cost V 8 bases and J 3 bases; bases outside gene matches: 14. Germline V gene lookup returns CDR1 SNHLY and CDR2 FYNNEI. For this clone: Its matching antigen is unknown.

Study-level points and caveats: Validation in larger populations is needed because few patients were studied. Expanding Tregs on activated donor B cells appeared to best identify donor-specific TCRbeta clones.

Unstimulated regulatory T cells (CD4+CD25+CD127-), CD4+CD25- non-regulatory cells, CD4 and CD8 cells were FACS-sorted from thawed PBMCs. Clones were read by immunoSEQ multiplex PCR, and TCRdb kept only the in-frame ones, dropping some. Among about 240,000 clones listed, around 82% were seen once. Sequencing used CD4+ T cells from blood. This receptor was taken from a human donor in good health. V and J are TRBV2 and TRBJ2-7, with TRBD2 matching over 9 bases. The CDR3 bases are TGTGCCAGCCAGAGAGTTCGCGGGAGGGAGGGCTACGAGCAGTACTTC. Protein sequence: CASQRVRGREGYEQYF.